These 12 T cell receptor beta chains share one sample of origin, sequenced in a study of Tregs in tolerant kidney transplant recipients. Assay: immunoSEQ multiplex PCR; the TCRdb copy retains only in-frame clones and omits some. There are roughly 80,000 clones in the sample; over 75% occur only once, and roughly 1.5% lies in the top ten. Mixed chimerism was transient after nonmyeloablative marrow transplants from related graft donors. The specimen comprised CD4+ T cells from blood (PBMCs), sampled 24 months after the transplant. These receptors all stem from a human patient who received a combined kidney and bone marrow transplant. Some of the T cells might come from the graft donor.

The chain couples TRBV7-8 to TRBJ1-2; 9 bases are a match to TRBD1. The germline CDR1 and CDR2 sequences are SGHVS and FQNEAQ. The CDR3 sequence is 19 residues long. V lost 4 bases and J lost 2; bases outside the gene matches: 17. The CDR3 loop reads CASSSRTGQGSGTNYGYTF. CDR3 coding DNA: TGTGCCAGCAGCTCCCGAACGGGACAGGGCTCAGGGACGAACTATGGCTACACCTTC.

The rearrangement joins TRBV7-2 to TRBJ2-3; no clear D. Germline V gene lookup returns CDR1 SGHTA and CDR2 FQGNSA. V dropped 4 bases and J dropped 1 base, with 9 bases sitting between them. CDR3 length equals 14 residues. The CDR3 loop is CASSSYRGTDTQYF. In DNA form, the CDR3 reads TGTGCCAGCAGCTCCTACCGGGGCACAGATACGCAGTATTTT. Using reference TRBV7-2 and TRBJ2-3 for the parts outside the CDR3, the full variable domain is GAGVSQSPSNKVTEKGKDVELRCDPISGHTALYWYRQSLGQGLEFLIYFQGNSAPDKSGLPSDRFSAERTGGSVSTLTIQRTQQEDSAVYLCASSSYRGTDTQYFGPGTRLTVL.

The chain has TRBV11-1 and TRBJ1-1; D ambiguous. Germline CDR1 reads SGHAT; CDR2 reads FQDESV (reference sequence). Between the trimmed V and J ends, which lost 5 bases and 8 bases, there was a span of 15 bases. The length of the CDR3 is 13 residues. In DNA form, the CDR3 reads TGTGCCAGCAGCAAAGGATCACTAACCGAAGCTTTCTTT. This gives the protein CASSKGSLTEAFF.

CDR3 residues: CASSISGTYNEQFF. In nucleotides, the CDR3 is TGTGCCAGCAGCATTAGCGGAACCTACAATGAGCAGTTCTTC. The chain carries TRBV9 and TRBJ2-1; D is perhaps TRBD2 (6 bases). CDR3 length: 14 amino acids. V was trimmed by 4 bases and J by 2 bases, leaving 10 bases between them. Germline V gene sequence: CDR1 SGDLS, CDR2 YYNGEE.

The chain combines TRBV5-5 with TRBJ1-5; the match to TRBD1 covers 7 bases. The ends lost 0 bases at V and 7 bases at J; junction bases unmatched: 7. The CDR3 extends over 15 amino acids. The V gene's germline CDR1 is SGHKS and CDR2 YYEKEE (reference sequence). CDR3 coding DNA: TGTGCCAGCAGCTTGGGGGGACAGAGACGGCAGCCCCAGCATTTT. Amino acids: CASSLGGQRRQPQHF.

The chain is built from TRBV5-4 and TRBJ1-2; 7 bases match TRBD1. The CDR3 length is 15 residues. Germline CDR1 SGHNT, CDR2 YYREEE (reference sequence). V lost 3 bases and J lost 8; bases outside the gene matches: 13. The CDR3 is CASSSRGGGIQGYTF. The CDR3 nucleotides are TGTGCCAGCAGCTCTCGAGGGGGCGGGATTCAGGGCTACACCTTC.

This chain connects TRBV7-2 to TRBJ2-7; D not resolved. CDR3 length equals 11 residues. Trimming took 4 bases from V and 3 from J, leaving 4 bases between them. From germline, CDR1 is SGHTA and CDR2 FQGNSA. CDR3 protein: CASSSHYEQYF. In nucleotides, the CDR3 is TGTGCCAGCAGCTCCCACTACGAGCAGTACTTC.

The chain couples TRBV5-4 to TRBJ1-1; D might be TRBD1 (5 bases). V lost 4 bases, J lost 4 bases, and 17 bases lay in between. This CDR3 spans 15 amino acids. Germline CDR1 SGHNT, CDR2 YYREEE (reference sequence). Written as DNA, the CDR3 is TGTGCCAGCAGCCTCCGGGTTGGGGGGAGCACTGAAGCTTTCTTT. Its protein is CASSLRVGGSTEAFF.

The chain uses TRBV7-9 and TRBJ2-7, with unresolved D. The V and J ends lost 1 base and 5 bases respectively, with 6 bases between them. Germline V gene sequence: CDR1 SEHNR, CDR2 FQNEAQ (reference sequence). The CDR3 loop spans 12 amino acids. The CDR3 region is CASSLVGNEQYF. The CDR3 nucleotides read TGTGCCAGCAGCTTAGTGGGCAACGAGCAGTACTTC.

Only one count was recorded for this clone. The chain employs TRBV27 and TRBJ1-2; no clear D. Trimming took 2 bases from V and 2 from J, leaving 9 bases between them. Germline V gene data show CDR1 as MNHEY and CDR2 as SMNVEV (reference sequence). The CDR3 covers 14 residues. The CDR3 spells CASSLKSGNYGYTF. In DNA, the CDR3 is TGTGCCAGCAGTTTAAAATCGGGAAACTATGGCTACACCTTC.

The rearrangement links TRBV4-3 to TRBJ2-4, with a tentative D call TRBD1 (7 bases). The CDR3 covers 17 residues. Between the trimmed V and J ends, which lost 0 bases and 1 base, there was a span of 13 bases. In germline, CDR1 is LGHNA, CDR2 YSLEER. The CDR3 nucleotides read TGCGCCAGCAGCCAAGATCCAGGGGGGTGGGCCAAAAACATTCAGTACTTC. Encoded protein: CASSQDPGGWAKNIQYF.

This sequence joins TRBV6-5 and TRBJ1-6; D ambiguous. CDR1 and CDR2 (germline): MNHEY, SVGAGI. Trimming pared 8 bases from V and 0 bases from J, leaving 11 bases between. The CDR3 extends over 15 amino acids. The CDR3 DNA follows: TGTGCCAGCTTCTCCCTGAGCTCCTATAATTCACCCCTCCACTTT. It translates to CASFSLSSYNSPLHF.